Listed below are T cell receptor beta chains from one sample, sequenced in a study of T cells in Graves' hyperthyroidism and ophthalmopathy. TCRdb fed the multiplex PCR reads into MiXCR, producing one record per CDR3 protein. This sample has about 400,000 distinct CDR3 sequences, with 15% found just once. What was sequenced was blood. The receptors derive from a woman aged 25 to 39 with Graves' hyperthyroidism. Both conserved end residues are part of each CDR3.

V: TRBV28; CDR3: CASSFRLAGGHEQYF
V: TRBV6-2/TRBV6-3; CDR3: CASSYGRDTDTQYF
V: TRBV18; CDR3: CASSPDRPITGELFF
V: TRBV27; CDR3: CASSYSEGVSPLHF
V: TRBV20-1; CDR3: CSARGTSGRPYEQYF
V: TRBV20-1; CDR3: CSAGGLASGTNEQYF
V: TRBV20-1; CDR3: CSARERASGAYNEQFF
V: TRBV6-1; CDR3: CASRLIAGSTDTQYF
V: TRBV11-3; CDR3: CASSSTSAYNEQFF
V: TRBV9; CDR3: CASSVAPGPGSYEQYF
V: TRBV7-9; CDR3: CASSLGLGGQTPDTQYF
V: TRBV20-1; CDR3: CSARLAGRNEQYF
V: TRBV28; CDR3: CASRPGTSGYEQYF
V: TRBV6-2/TRBV6-3; CDR3: CASSYQPTVEETQYF
V: TRBV6-4; CDR3: CASSYKQTLYNSPLHF
V: TRBV5-5; CDR3: CASSFTPNTYEQYF
V: TRBV30; CDR3: CAWSPGADSPLHF
V: TRBV28; CDR3: CATIRVNTGELFF
V: TRBV28; CDR3: CASSLGQASTDTQYF
V: TRBV6-2/TRBV6-3; CDR3: CASSYDRDRGTYEQYF
V: TRBV20-1; CDR3: CSATTTPLRGYTF
V: TRBV18; CDR3: CASSRDSKAEAFF
V: TRBV28; CDR3: CASSRRGMDEQYF
V: TRBV20-1; CDR3: CSAGPVAREQYF
V: TRBV5-1; CDR3: CASSVTDRVRTEAFF
V: TRBV30; CDR3: CAWSRENTIYF
V: TRBV20-1; CDR3: CSASGDGKRDTQYF
V: TRBV30; CDR3: CAWSRDTNQPQHF
V: TRBV7-9; CDR3: CASSLGQPRYGYTF
V: TRBV5-1; CDR3: CASSLAALGVNTEAFF
V: TRBV28; CDR3: CATSRDPTRGGLSTDTQYF
V: TRBV6-1; CDR3: CASSAGTSGRGSYNEQFF
V: TRBV5-8; CDR3: CASSLTWTALQPQHF
V: TRBV12-3/TRBV12-4; CDR3: CASSLKGAVTGELFF
V: TRBV5-1; CDR3: CASSLGPSTYNEQFF
V: TRBV6-1; CDR3: CASSEAPPPAGMNEQFF
V: TRBV30; CDR3: CAWSVGPLNQPQHF
V: TRBV20-1; CDR3: CSASWAGGRSEQFF
V: TRBV28; CDR3: CASSSQDLNIQYF
V: TRBV6-1; CDR3: CASSAGTGGVNTIYF
V: TRBV29-1; CDR3: CSATASYEQYF